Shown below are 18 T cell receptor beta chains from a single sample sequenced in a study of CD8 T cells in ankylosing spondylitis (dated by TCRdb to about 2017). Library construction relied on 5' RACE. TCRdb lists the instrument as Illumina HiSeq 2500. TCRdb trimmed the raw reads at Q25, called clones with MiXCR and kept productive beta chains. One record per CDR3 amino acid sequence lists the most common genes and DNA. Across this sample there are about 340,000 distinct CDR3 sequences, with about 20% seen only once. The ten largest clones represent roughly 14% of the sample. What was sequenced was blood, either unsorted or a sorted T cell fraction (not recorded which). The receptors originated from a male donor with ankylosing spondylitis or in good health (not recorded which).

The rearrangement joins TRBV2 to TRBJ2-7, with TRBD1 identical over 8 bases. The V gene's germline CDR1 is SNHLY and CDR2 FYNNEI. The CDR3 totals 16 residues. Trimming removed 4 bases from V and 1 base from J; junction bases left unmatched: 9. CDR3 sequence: CASSGATRTGSYEQYF. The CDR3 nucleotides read TGTGCCAGCAGTGGGGCGACTAGGACAGGGTCCTACGAGCAGTACTTC.

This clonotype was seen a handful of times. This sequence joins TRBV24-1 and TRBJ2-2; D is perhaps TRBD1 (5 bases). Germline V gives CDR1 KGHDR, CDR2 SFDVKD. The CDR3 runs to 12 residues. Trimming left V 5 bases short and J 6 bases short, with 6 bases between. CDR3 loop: CATSVGAGELFF. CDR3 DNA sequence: TGTGCCACCAGTGTAGGGGCCGGGGAGCTGTTTTTT.

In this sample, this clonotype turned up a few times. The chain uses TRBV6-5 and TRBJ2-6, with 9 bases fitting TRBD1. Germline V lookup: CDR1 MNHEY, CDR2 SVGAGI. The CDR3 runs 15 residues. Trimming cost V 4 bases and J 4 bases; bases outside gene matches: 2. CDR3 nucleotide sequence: TGTGCCAGCAGTTGGACAGGGGCCGGGGCCAACGTCCTGACTTTC. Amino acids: CASSWTGAGANVLTF.

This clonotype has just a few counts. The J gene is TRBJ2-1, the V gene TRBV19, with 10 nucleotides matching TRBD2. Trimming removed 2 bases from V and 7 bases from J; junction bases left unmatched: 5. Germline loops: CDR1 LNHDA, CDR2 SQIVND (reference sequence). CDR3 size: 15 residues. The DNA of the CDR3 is TGTGCCAGTAGTATACTAGCGGGGGCGGGGAATGAGCAGTTCTTC. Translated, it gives CASSILAGAGNEQFF.

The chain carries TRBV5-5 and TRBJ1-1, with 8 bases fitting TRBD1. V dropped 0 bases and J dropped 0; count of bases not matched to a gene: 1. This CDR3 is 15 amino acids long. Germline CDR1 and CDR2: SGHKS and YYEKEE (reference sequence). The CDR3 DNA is TGTGCCAGCAGCTTGGCGGGACAGGTGAACACTGAAGCTTTCTTT. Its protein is CASSLAGQVNTEAFF.

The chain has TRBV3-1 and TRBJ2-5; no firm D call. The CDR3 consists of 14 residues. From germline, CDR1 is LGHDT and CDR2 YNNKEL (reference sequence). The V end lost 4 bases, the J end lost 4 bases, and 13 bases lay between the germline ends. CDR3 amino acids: CASSLPTVRETQYF. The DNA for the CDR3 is TGTGCCAGCAGCCTCCCGACGGTTCGAGAGACCCAGTACTTC.

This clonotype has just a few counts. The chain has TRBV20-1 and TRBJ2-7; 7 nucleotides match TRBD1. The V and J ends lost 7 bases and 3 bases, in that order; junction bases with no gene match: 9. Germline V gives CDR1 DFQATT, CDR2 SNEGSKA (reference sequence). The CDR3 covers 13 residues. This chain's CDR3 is CSVPGTAFYEQYF. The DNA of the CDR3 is TGCAGTGTACCCGGGACAGCATTCTACGAGCAGTACTTC.

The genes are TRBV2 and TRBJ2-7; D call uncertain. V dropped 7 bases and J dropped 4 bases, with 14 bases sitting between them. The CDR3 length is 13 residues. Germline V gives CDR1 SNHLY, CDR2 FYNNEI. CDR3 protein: CASIGQGGYEQYF. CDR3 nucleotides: TGTGCCAGCATAGGCCAAGGCGGATACGAGCAGTACTTC. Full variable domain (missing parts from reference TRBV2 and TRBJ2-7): EPEVTQTPSHQVTQMGQEVILRCVPISNHLYFYWYRQILGQKVEFLVSFYNNEISEKSEIFDDQFSVERPDGSNFTLKIRSTKLEDSAMYFCASIGQGGYEQYFGPGTRLTVT.

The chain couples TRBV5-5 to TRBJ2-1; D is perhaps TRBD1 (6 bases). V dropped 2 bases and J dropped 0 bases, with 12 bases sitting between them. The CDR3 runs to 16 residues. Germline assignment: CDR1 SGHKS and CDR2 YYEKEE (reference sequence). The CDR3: CASSLGGFSSYNEQFF. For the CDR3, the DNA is TGTGCCAGCAGCTTAGGGGGTTTTAGCTCCTACAATGAGCAGTTCTTC. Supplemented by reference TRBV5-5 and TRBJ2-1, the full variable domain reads DAGVTQSPTHLIKTRGQQVTLRCSPISGHKSVSWYQQVLGQGPQFIFQYYEKEERGRGNFPDRFSARQFPNYSSELNVNALLLGDSALYLCASSLGGFSSYNEQFFGPGTRLTVL.

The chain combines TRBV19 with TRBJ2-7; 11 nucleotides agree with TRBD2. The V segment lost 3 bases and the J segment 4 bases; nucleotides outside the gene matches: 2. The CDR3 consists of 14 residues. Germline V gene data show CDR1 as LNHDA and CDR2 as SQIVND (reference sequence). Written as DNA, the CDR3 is TGTGCCAGTAGTATCCTAGCGGGGGGATACGAGCAGTACTTC. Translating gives CASSILAGGYEQYF.

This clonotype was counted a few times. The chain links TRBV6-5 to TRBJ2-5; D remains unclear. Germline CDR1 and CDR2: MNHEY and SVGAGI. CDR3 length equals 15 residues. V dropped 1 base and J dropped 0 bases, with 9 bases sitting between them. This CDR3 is CASSYFGEDQETQYF. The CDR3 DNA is TGTGCCAGCAGTTACTTTGGGGAAGACCAAGAGACCCAGTACTTC.

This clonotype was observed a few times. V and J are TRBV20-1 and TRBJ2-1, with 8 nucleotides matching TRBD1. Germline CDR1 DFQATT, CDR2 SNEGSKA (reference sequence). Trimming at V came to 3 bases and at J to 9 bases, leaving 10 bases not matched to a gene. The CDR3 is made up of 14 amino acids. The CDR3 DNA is TGCAGTGCTAGGCCATGGACAGGGAAGCGTGAGCAGTTCTTC. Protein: CSARPWTGKREQFF.

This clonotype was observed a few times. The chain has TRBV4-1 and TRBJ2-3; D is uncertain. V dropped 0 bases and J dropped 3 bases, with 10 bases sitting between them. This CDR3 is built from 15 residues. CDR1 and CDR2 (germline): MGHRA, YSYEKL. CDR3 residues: CASSQEGSGTDTQYF. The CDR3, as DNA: TGCGCCAGCAGCCAAGAGGGGTCTGGAACAGATACGCAGTATTTT.

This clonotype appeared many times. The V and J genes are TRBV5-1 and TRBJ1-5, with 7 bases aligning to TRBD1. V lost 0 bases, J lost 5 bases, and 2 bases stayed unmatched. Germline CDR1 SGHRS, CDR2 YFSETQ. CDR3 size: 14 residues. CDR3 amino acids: CASSLEGGDQPQHF. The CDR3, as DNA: TGCGCCAGCAGCTTGGAAGGGGGCGATCAGCCCCAGCATTTT.

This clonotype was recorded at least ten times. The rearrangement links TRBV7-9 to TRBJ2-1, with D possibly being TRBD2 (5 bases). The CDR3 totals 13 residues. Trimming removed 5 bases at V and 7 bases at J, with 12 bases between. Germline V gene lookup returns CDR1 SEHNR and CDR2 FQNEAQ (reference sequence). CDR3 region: CASSRTPRNEQFF. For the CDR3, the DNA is TGTGCCAGCAGCCGGACTCCCCGGAATGAGCAGTTCTTC. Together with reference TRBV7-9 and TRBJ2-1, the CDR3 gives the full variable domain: DTGVSQNPRHKITKRGQNVTFRCDPISEHNRLYWYRQTLGQGPEFLTYFQNEAQLEKSRLLSDRFSAERPKGSFSTLEIQRTEQGDSAMYLCASSRTPRNEQFFGPGTRLTVL.

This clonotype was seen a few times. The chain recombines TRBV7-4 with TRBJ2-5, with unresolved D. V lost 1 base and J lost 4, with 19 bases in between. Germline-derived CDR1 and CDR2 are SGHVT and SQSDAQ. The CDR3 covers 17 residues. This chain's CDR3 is CASSLVPNSRVLETQYF. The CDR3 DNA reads TGTGCCAGCAGCTTAGTCCCGAACAGTAGGGTGTTAGAGACCCAGTACTTC.

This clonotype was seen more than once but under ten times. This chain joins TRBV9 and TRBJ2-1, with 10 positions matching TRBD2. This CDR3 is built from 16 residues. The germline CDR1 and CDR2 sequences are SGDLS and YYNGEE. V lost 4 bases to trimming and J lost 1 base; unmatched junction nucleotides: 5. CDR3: CASSPSSGGSYNEQFF. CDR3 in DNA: TGTGCCAGCAGCCCTTCTAGCGGGGGTTCCTACAATGAGCAGTTCTTC.

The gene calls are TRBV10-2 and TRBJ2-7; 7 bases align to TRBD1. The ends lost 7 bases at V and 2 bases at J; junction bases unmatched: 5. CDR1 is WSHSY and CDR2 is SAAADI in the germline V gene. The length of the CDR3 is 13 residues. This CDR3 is CASTMGTAYEQYF. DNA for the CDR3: TGCGCCAGCACCATGGGGACAGCCTACGAGCAGTACTTC.